One and the same sample provided the 25 T cell receptor beta chains below, sequenced in a study of glioma-infiltrating T cells after dendritic cell vaccination. This sample's time point: after dendritic cell vaccination, including at tumor progression/relapse. The data were produced by immunoSEQ multiplex PCR, yet TCRdb's version contains in-frame clones alone and is incomplete. The data show about 110,000 clones, almost 90% seen once. Here the sequenced sample was blood, taken after dendritic cell vaccination. These receptors were obtained from a human donor with glioblastoma.

The V call is TRBV2, the J call TRBJ2-7; D is ambiguous. CDR3 length equals 17 residues. Germline CDR1 and CDR2: SNHLY and FYNNEI. V lost 4 bases, J lost 0 bases, and 19 bases lay in between. CDR3 sequence reads: CASSVVETRSGSYEQYF. The CDR3, as DNA: TGTGCCAGCAGTGTTGTAGAAACCAGGTCAGGCTCCTACGAGCAGTACTTC.

The chain employs TRBV9 and TRBJ2-1, with 7 bases aligning to TRBD2. V was clipped by 4 bases and J by 6 bases; unmatched bases: 10. Germline-derived CDR1 and CDR2 are SGDLS and YYNGEE. This CDR3 comprises 15 residues. The CDR3 spells CASSLTGTIPNEQFF. CDR3 DNA sequence: TGTGCCAGCAGCTTAACCGGGACTATCCCCAATGAGCAGTTCTTC.

The sample holds a few counts of this clone. The chain couples TRBV6-5 to TRBJ2-7, with a possible D match to TRBD1 (6 bases). V lost 10 bases and J 2 bases, leaving 9 bases between the germline ends. The CDR3 covers 11 residues. The germline V gene has CDR1 MNHEY and CDR2 SVGAGI. The CDR3 coding sequence is TGTGCCACGACAGGCACCTACGAGCAGTACTTC. Amino acid sequence: CATTGTYEQYF.

This clone is medium-sized within its sample. Within the sample, other DNA sequences also encode this same CDR3. The V gene is TRBV19, the J gene TRBJ1-5; D remains unclear. V was shortened by 10 bases and J by 1 base, with 8 bases between the two germline ends. CDR1 is LNHDA and CDR2 is SQIVND in the germline V gene (reference sequence). This CDR3 contains 12 residues. The DNA for the CDR3 is TGTGCCACCAGGTTAAGCAATCAGCCCCAGCATTTT. As protein: CATRLSNQPQHF.

This chain uses TRBV30 with TRBJ1-2; D call uncertain. Germline loops: CDR1 GTSNPN, CDR2 SVGIG (reference sequence). This CDR3 contains 13 residues. V was trimmed by 3 bases and J by 5 bases, leaving 13 bases between them. CDR3 amino acids: CAWSASTSYGYTF. The CDR3 DNA follows: TGTGCCTGGAGCGCGAGCACGTCGTATGGCTACACCTTC.

The genes are TRBV5-1 and TRBJ1-5; D is unresolved. With 0 bases removed from V and 4 bases from J, the gap between germline ends came to 5 bases. Germline CDR1 is SGHRS and CDR2 is YFSETQ. The CDR3 loop spans 13 amino acids. This CDR3 reads CASSLDNNQPQHF. CDR3 bases: TGCGCCAGCAGCTTGGATAATAATCAGCCCCAGCATTTT.

The V gene is TRBV7-3, the J gene TRBJ2-3; TRBD1 agrees at 9 bases. The CDR3 spans 14 residues. After removal of 5 bases from V and 6 bases from J, the junction contained 6 bases not matched to a gene. Germline loops: CDR1 SGHTA, CDR2 FQGTGA. This CDR3 is CASSPGTGHDTQYF. CDR3 sequence (DNA): TGTGCCAGCAGCCCGGGGACAGGGCATGATACGCAGTATTTT.

The chain recombines TRBV5-6 with TRBJ1-3; perhaps TRBD1 as D (5 bases). The V end was cut by 1 base, the J end by 2 bases, with 19 bases between. This CDR3 has 18 residues. Germline values: CDR1 SGHDT, CDR2 YYEEEE. This chain's CDR3 is CASSLLGLGLSPGNTIYF. CDR3 sequence (DNA): TGTGCCAGCAGCTTGCTGGGGTTGGGGCTTTCTCCTGGAAACACCATATATTTT.

This clone was counted once. V gene TRBV7-9 combines with J gene TRBJ1-2; D uncertain. This CDR3 has 14 residues. From germline, CDR1 is SEHNR and CDR2 FQNEAQ (reference sequence). The germline V and J ends were trimmed by 0 bases and 0 bases, with 5 bases remaining between them. The CDR3 bases are TGTGCCAGCAGCTTAGCCGAGGCTAACTATGGCTACACCTTC. This codes for CASSLAEANYGYTF.

The table lists this clone with a few counts. V and J are TRBV11-3 and TRBJ2-7; perhaps TRBD1 as D (5 bases). The CDR3 consists of 15 residues. Germline CDR1 and CDR2: SGHNT and YENEEA. Trimming left V 0 bases short and J 3 bases short, with 12 bases between. CDR3 region: CASSLDPDTSYEQYF. CDR3 nucleotides: TGTGCCAGCAGCTTAGATCCGGACACCAGCTACGAGCAGTACTTC.

The rearrangement links TRBV19 to TRBJ1-5; maybe TRBD1 (5 bases). This CDR3 spans 15 amino acids. With 10 bases removed from V and 4 bases from J, the gap between germline ends came to 20 bases. CDR1 LNHDA and CDR2 SQIVND come from the germline V gene (reference sequence). The CDR3 nucleotides are TGTGCCACCTCGGGCGGGGGGGTGAGAAATCAGCCCCAGCATTTT. Its translation is CATSGGGVRNQPQHF.

This chain links TRBV14 with TRBJ1-1; D remains unclear. The CDR3 covers 12 residues. Per the germline V gene, CDR1 is SGHDN and CDR2 is FVKESK. V lost 7 bases, J lost 3 bases, and 9 bases lay in between. The chain's CDR3 is CASTQDYTEAFF. The CDR3 region has the DNA TGTGCCAGCACCCAGGACTACACTGAAGCTTTCTTT.

V and J are TRBV2 and TRBJ1-1; no clear D gene. Trimming removed 5 bases from V and 5 bases from J, with 12 bases in between. Germline V lookup: CDR1 SNHLY, CDR2 FYNNEI. CDR3 length: 13 residues. This CDR3 is CASSWEEGTEAFF. The CDR3 DNA sequence: TGTGCCAGCAGTTGGGAAGAGGGTACTGAAGCTTTCTTT.

The chain combines TRBV6-5 with TRBJ2-5; D gene unclear. V was shortened by 5 bases and J by 1 base, with 8 bases between the two germline ends. The CDR3 is 13 residues long. Germline CDR1 is MNHEY and CDR2 is SVGAGI. This CDR3 reads CASSSALQETQYF. The CDR3 DNA sequence: TGTGCCAGCAGTAGCGCCCTCCAAGAGACCCAGTACTTC.

With regard to this clone: Other DNA sequences in this sample translate to the same CDR3. This rearrangement joins TRBV2 to TRBJ1-6, with D uncertain. Germline V gene data show CDR1 as SNHLY and CDR2 as FYNNEI. V lost 7 bases to trimming and J lost 7 bases, with 14 bases between them. This CDR3 comprises 14 residues. The CDR3 here is CASTLSRSNSPLHF. DNA for the CDR3: TGTGCCAGCACCCTGTCGAGGAGCAATTCACCCCTCCACTTT.

The rearrangement joins TRBV9 to TRBJ2-3, with a weak D call TRBD1 (5 bases). Trimming cost V 0 bases and J 6 bases, with 8 bases left between them. Germline V CDR1 and CDR2: SGDLS, YYNGEE. CDR3 length: 13 residues. The CDR3, as DNA: TGTGCCAGCAGCGTAGCTCCAGGGGATACGCAGTATTTT. Amino acids: CASSVAPGDTQYF.

The chain is built from TRBV5-1 and TRBJ1-4, with TRBD1 identical over 9 bases. The V and J ends lost 0 bases and 6 bases, in that order; junction bases with no gene match: 3. The V gene's germline CDR1 is SGHRS and CDR2 YFSETQ. The CDR3 runs to 15 residues. This CDR3 reads CASSLADRGDEKLFF. Written as DNA, the CDR3 is TGCGCCAGCAGCTTGGCTGACAGGGGGGATGAAAAACTGTTTTTT.

This chain uses TRBV5-1 with TRBJ2-7, with TRBD1 as a possible D gene (6 bases). Germline CDR1 reads SGHRS; CDR2 reads YFSETQ. This CDR3 has 17 amino acids. V lost 0 bases, J lost 3 bases, and 19 bases lay in between. This CDR3 reads CASSLGGPGHNFYEQYF. DNA for the CDR3: TGCGCCAGCAGCTTGGGGGGACCGGGACACAACTTCTACGAGCAGTACTTC.

The V call is TRBV7-6, the J call TRBJ2-2, with D possibly being TRBD2 (5 bases). Deletions cut 4 bases from V and 6 bases from J, with 9 bases between. The CDR3 covers 13 residues. Looked up from germline, CDR1 is SGHVS and CDR2 is FNYEAQ. The CDR3 nucleotides are TGTGCCAGCAGCTCAAGGGAGTCCGGGGAGCTGTTTTTT. Protein product: CASSSRESGELFF.

V and J are TRBV5-1 and TRBJ1-1; D gene ambiguous. The CDR3 has 13 amino acids. The germline V gene has CDR1 SGHRS and CDR2 YFSETQ. V gave up 2 bases and J gave up 0 bases, with 5 bases separating them. The CDR3 DNA reads TGCGCCAGCAGCTTAGAGTTGAACACTGAAGCTTTCTTT. This translates into CASSLELNTEAFF.

The J gene is TRBJ1-1, the V gene TRBV27, with 7 bases aligning to TRBD1. Germline-derived CDR1 and CDR2 are MNHEY and SMNVEV (reference sequence). The CDR3 sequence is 13 residues long. The trim removed 7 bases at V and 5 bases at J, leaving 7 bases unmatched. CDR3 nucleotide sequence: TGTGCCAGCACCGACAGGGCTGGGACTGAAGCTTTCTTT. This translates into CASTDRAGTEAFF.

The rearrangement uses TRBV29-1 and TRBJ2-3; 16 nucleotides match TRBD2. The V segment lost 6 bases and the J segment 0 bases; nucleotides outside the gene matches: 6. This CDR3 spans 17 amino acids. From germline, CDR1 is SQVTM and CDR2 ANQGSEA. The CDR3 DNA sequence: TGCAGCGTCGCCGGGACTAGCGGGAGGGGTAGCACAGATACGCAGTATTTT. This encodes CSVAGTSGRGSTDTQYF.

This clone was detected a few times. This chain joins TRBV5-1 and TRBJ2-7, with D possibly matching TRBD2 (6 bases). V dropped 0 bases and J dropped 6 bases, with 7 bases sitting between them. This CDR3 contains 12 residues. In germline, CDR1 is SGHRS, CDR2 YFSETQ. The CDR3 DNA sequence: TGCGCCAGCAGCTTGGCCGGGGGCGAGCAGTACTTC. Translating it yields CASSLAGGEQYF.

The chain employs TRBV6-5 and TRBJ1-1; D is perhaps TRBD1 (5 bases). The V gene lost 8 bases and the J gene lost 2 bases, with 15 bases spanning the gap. The germline CDR1 and CDR2 sequences are MNHEY and SVGAGI. The CDR3 is 14 amino acids. The CDR3 spells CASRGRTSNTEAFF. The CDR3, as DNA: TGTGCCAGCCGCGGCAGGACAAGTAACACTGAAGCTTTCTTT.

The gene calls are TRBV11-3 and TRBJ2-5, with TRBD1 matching 7 bases. This CDR3 region has 15 residues. J was trimmed by 1 base and V by 4 bases; bases with no gene match: 6. Per the germline V gene, CDR1 is SGHNT and CDR2 is YENEEA. The chain's CDR3 is CASSSGQARQETQYF. Here the CDR3 DNA reads TGTGCCAGCAGCTCCGGACAGGCCCGCCAAGAGACCCAGTACTTC.